The 21 T cell receptor beta chains given below trace back to one sample, sequenced in a study of T cell repertoires in cytomegalovirus infection. The antigens these receptors bind are not known. TCRdb reprocessed the reads via MiXCR and lists one record per CDR3 protein. The data hold 830,000 or so distinct CDR3 sequences, with about 33% observed a single time. Sequenced material: cultured CD8+ T cells from PBMCs, taken from culture after CMV antigen stimulation. These receptors all come from a human donor in good health (CMV status not recorded). Some clones in this sample may be carry-over from other donors' samples.

There are a few counts of this clonotype. The chain employs TRBV6-5 and TRBJ1-2, with D hard to call. The V end was cut by 4 bases, the J end by 8 bases, with 11 bases between. There are 12 residues in the CDR3. Germline CDR1 MNHEY, CDR2 SVGAGI. CDR3 DNA sequence: TGTGCCAGCAGTTGGGGTGATTGGGGCTACACCTTC. This encodes CASSWGDWGYTF.

V gene TRBV7-8 combines with J gene TRBJ2-3; no clear D. The CDR3 extends over 14 amino acids. With 5 bases removed from V and 6 bases from J, the gap between germline ends came to 15 bases. Germline assignment: CDR1 SGHVS and CDR2 FQNEAQ. CDR3 residues: CASSVLLDSDTQYF. The CDR3 DNA is TGTGCCAGCAGCGTACTGTTAGATTCGGATACGCAGTATTTT.

The chain links TRBV5-4 to TRBJ1-3; TRBD1 matches 7 bases. The V gene's germline CDR1 is SGHNT and CDR2 YYREEE (reference sequence). CDR3 length equals 15 residues. After removal of 4 bases from V and 0 bases from J, the junction contained 4 bases not matched to a gene. The CDR3 DNA follows: TGTGCCAGCAGCAGGCAGGGGGGCTCTGGAAACACCATATATTTT. Amino acids: CASSRQGGSGNTIYF.

This sequence joins TRBV9 and TRBJ1-2; D is unresolved. From germline, CDR1 is SGDLS and CDR2 YYNGEE. CDR3 length equals 13 residues. V lost 3 bases to trimming and J lost 4 bases, with 10 bases between them. DNA of the CDR3: TGTGCCAGCAGCGGGGCGATCTCCTATGGCTACACCTTC. Its protein is CASSGAISYGYTF.

The chain recombines TRBV6-6 with TRBJ1-6, with no clear D. The V end lost 0 bases, the J end lost 0 bases, and 12 bases lay between the germline ends. In germline, CDR1 is MNHNY, CDR2 SVGAGI (reference sequence). The CDR3 length is 18 residues. This CDR3 reads CASSYSRPRDSYNSPLHF. The CDR3, as DNA: TGTGCCAGCAGTTACTCAAGACCGAGGGACTCCTATAATTCACCCCTCCACTTT.

This clonotype was picked up many times. V is TRBV7-2 and J is TRBJ2-1; either TRBD1 or TRBD2 may fit D (6 bases each). Trimming removed 3 bases from V and 3 bases from J, with 18 bases in between. CDR3 length: 17 residues. In germline, CDR1 is SGHTA, CDR2 FQGNSA. For the CDR3, the DNA is TGTGCCAGCAGCTTTGGAAGGGGGGCAGGGTTCTACAATGAGCAGTTCTTC. Its translation: CASSFGRGAGFYNEQFF.

The CDR3 nucleotides are TGTGCCAGCAGCTCCCCCTGGGGGATCGGGGAATCGCGGGATACGCAGTATTTT. It yields the protein CASSSPWGIGESRDTQYF. The genes are TRBV7-4 and TRBJ2-3; possibly TRBD1 or TRBD2 for D (5 bases each). The CDR3 has 18 amino acids. Germline CDR1 reads SGHVT; CDR2 reads SQSDAQ. V was shortened by 4 bases and J by 6 bases, with 26 bases between the two germline ends.

A few counts support this clonotype. The CDR3 DNA sequence: TGTGCCAGTAGTAAAGACAGGGATCGTTGGAATGAGCAGTTCTTC. Amino acid sequence: CASSKDRDRWNEQFF. The gene calls are TRBV19 and TRBJ2-1, with 7 bases fitting TRBD1. The CDR3 covers 15 residues. The V and J ends lost 4 bases and 7 bases, in that order; junction bases with no gene match: 10. From germline, CDR1 is LNHDA and CDR2 SQIVND (reference sequence).

The chain has TRBV7-8 and TRBJ1-1; TRBD1 is a possible D gene (6 bases). CDR3 length: 15 residues. Deletions cut 5 bases from V and 3 bases from J, with 16 bases between. CDR1 and CDR2 (germline): SGHVS, FQNEAQ. Here the CDR3 reads CASSPRTALDTEAFF. CDR3 sequence (DNA): TGTGCCAGCAGCCCCCGGACAGCATTGGACACTGAAGCTTTCTTT.

There are a few counts of this clonotype. The genes are TRBV6-2 or TRBV6-3 and TRBJ2-7; 13 bases are shared with TRBD2. V lost 4 bases and J lost 3; bases outside the gene matches: 9. The germline gives CDR1 MNHEY, CDR2 SVGEGT. The CDR3 is 17 amino acids. In DNA, the CDR3 is TGTGCCAGCAGTTCAGGACTAGCGGGGGCCCATAACTACGAGCAGTACGTC. As protein: CASSSGLAGAHNYEQYV.

The chain links TRBV6-4 to TRBJ2-1; TRBD2 agrees at 12 bases. CDR1 MRHNA and CDR2 SNTAGT come from the germline V gene. With 0 bases clipped from V and 4 bases from J, the junction kept 7 bases outside the gene matches. There are 18 residues in the CDR3. For the CDR3, the DNA is TGTGCCAGCAGTGACTCGGTACTAGCGGGGGGCTCATACAATGAGCAGTTCTTC. Amino acids: CASSDSVLAGGSYNEQFF.

This rearrangement joins TRBV15 to TRBJ1-1; D gene unclear. This CDR3 has 13 amino acids. Germline V gene sequence: CDR1 LNHNV, CDR2 YYDKDF (reference sequence). The germline V and J ends were trimmed by 10 bases and 0 bases, with 12 bases remaining between them. In nucleotides, the CDR3 is TGTGCCAGGCTAGGACGGCTGAACACTGAAGCTTTCTTT. The encoded protein is CARLGRLNTEAFF.

This clonotype was found many times. The chain combines TRBV7-8 with TRBJ2-7, with 8 bases identical to TRBD1. With V trimmed by 4 bases and J by 0 bases, 17 bases remained unmatched. This CDR3 is built from 19 residues. CDR1 is SGHVS, CDR2 FQNEAQ, per germline. Written as DNA, the CDR3 is TGTGCCAGCAGCTCCCTCCGGACAGGGATGAGACACGGCTCCTACGAGCAGTACGTC. Its translation is CASSSLRTGMRHGSYEQYV.

As to this clonotype: At one end, the junction sequence differs from germline, possibly due to a read error. The rearrangement joins TRBV7-2 to TRBJ1-2, with D possibly TRBD1 on 5 matching bases. The CDR3 loop spans 12 amino acids. Germline-derived CDR1 and CDR2 are SGHTA and FQGNSA. The CDR3 here is CVSTRDNYGYTF. CDR3 sequence (DNA): TGTGTCAGCACCCGGGACAACTATGGCTACACCTTC.

This clonotype has a handful of counts. This chain links TRBV7-6 with TRBJ2-3, with a weak D call TRBD2 (7 bases). V gave up 5 bases and J gave up 5 bases, with 14 bases separating them. CDR3 size: 14 residues. Germline-derived CDR1 and CDR2 are SGHVS and FNYEAQ. The CDR3 sequence: CASSTRGAVDTQYF. In DNA form, the CDR3 reads TGTGCCAGCAGCACCCGGGGGGCCGTAGATACGCAGTATTTT. Complete variable domain (other parts from reference TRBV7-6 and TRBJ2-3): GAGVSQSPRYKVTKRGQDVALRCDPISGHVSLYWYRQALGQGPEFLTYFNYEAQQDKSGLPNDRFSAERPEGSISTLTIQRTEQRDSAMYRCASSTRGAVDTQYFGPGTRLTVL.

At least ten counts were recorded for this clonotype. The CDR3 reads CASSPPGELFF. DNA for the CDR3: TGTGCCAGCAGCCCCCCCGGGGAGCTGTTTTTT. The chain uses TRBV28 and TRBJ2-2; the D is unclear. The CDR3 is 11 amino acids. Germline V gene lookup returns CDR1 MDHEN and CDR2 SYDVKM. The V and J ends lost 6 bases and 6 bases respectively, with 5 bases between them.

About this clonotype itself: A much bigger clone sits one base away, suggesting this may be a read error. The genes are TRBV7-2 and TRBJ2-5; the D gene could be TRBD1 or TRBD2 (5 bases each). V was pared by 7 bases and J by 0 bases, with 9 bases between. The CDR3 consists of 13 residues. In germline, CDR1 is SGHTA, CDR2 FQGNSA. The CDR3 is CASTGDDQETQYF. The CDR3 DNA reads as TGTGCCAGCACCGGGGACGACCAAGAGACCCAGTACTTC.

This clonotype showed up just a few times. V and J are TRBV7-3 and TRBJ1-1; D gene uncertain. This CDR3 spans 13 amino acids. The V end was cut by 5 bases, the J end by 6 bases, with 13 bases between. Germline V lookup: CDR1 SGHTA, CDR2 FQGTGA. CDR3 sequence: CASSVGSSPEAFF. DNA for the CDR3: TGTGCCAGCAGCGTCGGGAGCTCACCTGAAGCTTTCTTT.

A note on this clonotype: A much larger clone sits a single nucleotide away, making a read error possible. This rearrangement joins TRBV7-9 to TRBJ1-5, with D unclear. CDR1 and CDR2 from the germline V gene are SEHNR and FQNEAQ (reference sequence). This CDR3 is 13 amino acids long. The V and J ends lost 8 bases and 3 bases respectively, with 11 bases between them. The CDR3 spells CASGYKDNQPQHF. The CDR3 DNA follows: TGTGCCAGCGGTTACAAAGACAATCAGCCCCAGCATTTT.

The V call is TRBV18, the J call TRBJ2-1; 7 bases are a match to TRBD1. Looked up from germline, CDR1 is KGHSH and CDR2 is LQKENI. V lost 1 base to trimming and J lost 2 bases; unmatched junction nucleotides: 5. CDR3 length equals 16 residues. CDR3 sequence: CASSPLDRFPYNEQFF. In nucleotides, the CDR3 is TGTGCCAGCTCACCACTGGACAGGTTCCCCTACAATGAGCAGTTCTTC. The full variable domain, rest sourced from reference TRBV18 and TRBJ2-1, is NAGVMQNPRHLVRRRGQEARLRCSPMKGHSHVYWYRQLPEEGLKFMVYLQKENIIDESGMPKERFSAEFPKEGPSILRIQQVVRGDSAAYFCASSPLDRFPYNEQFFGPGTRLTVL.

This clonotype was counted between two and nine times. V is TRBV18 and J is TRBJ1-2, with 8 bases that match TRBD1. Germline assignment: CDR1 KGHSH and CDR2 LQKENI. The CDR3 runs 14 residues. J was trimmed by 7 bases and V by 1 base; bases with no gene match: 5. CDR3 sequence reads: CASSPRYRGFGYTF. The CDR3 DNA reads TGTGCCAGCTCACCACGGTACAGGGGGTTTGGCTACACCTTC.